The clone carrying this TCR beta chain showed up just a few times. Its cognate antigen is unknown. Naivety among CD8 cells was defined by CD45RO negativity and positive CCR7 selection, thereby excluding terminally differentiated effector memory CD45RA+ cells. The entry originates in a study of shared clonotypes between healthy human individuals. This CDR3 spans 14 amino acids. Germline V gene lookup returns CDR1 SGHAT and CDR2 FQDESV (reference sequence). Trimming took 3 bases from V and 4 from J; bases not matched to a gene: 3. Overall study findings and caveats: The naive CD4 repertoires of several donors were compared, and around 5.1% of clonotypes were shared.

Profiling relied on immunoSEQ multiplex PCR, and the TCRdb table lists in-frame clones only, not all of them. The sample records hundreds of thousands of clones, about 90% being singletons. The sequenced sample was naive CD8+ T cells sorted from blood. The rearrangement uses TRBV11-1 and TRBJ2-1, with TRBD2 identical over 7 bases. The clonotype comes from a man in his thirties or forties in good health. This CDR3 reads CASSLSGNYNEQFF. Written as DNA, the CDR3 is TGTGCCAGCAGCTTGAGCGGGAATTACAATGAGCAGTTCTTC.